Following are 32 T cell receptor beta chains from one sample sequenced in a study of blood T cell repertoires in COVID-19. This table comes from immunoSEQ multiplex PCR, and its TCRdb copy is limited to in-frame clones, with some not included. This sample has fewer than 250,000 clones, with about four fifths found just once. Material for sequencing was peripheral blood. These receptors came from a middle-aged man with acute or convalescent COVID-19.

The V call is TRBV19, the J call TRBJ1-5; D call uncertain. CDR1 and CDR2 from the germline V gene are LNHDA and SQIVND (reference sequence). The CDR3 contains 13 residues. Trimming took 6 bases from V and 7 from J, leaving 13 bases between them. CDR3 sequence (DNA): TGTGCCAGTAGCTCTGGACTAGGGCAGCCCCAGCATTTT. Protein product: CASSSGLGQPQHF.

The chain recombines TRBV27 with TRBJ2-1; TRBD1 agrees at 8 bases. This CDR3 is 15 amino acids long. Germline lookup yields CDR1 MNHEY and CDR2 SMNVEV (reference sequence). V was pared by 2 bases and J by 7 bases, with 7 bases of the junction left unmatched. Here the CDR3 reads CASSLGQGVRNEQFF. For the CDR3, the DNA is TGTGCCAGCAGTTTAGGACAGGGTGTTAGGAATGAGCAGTTCTTC.

V is TRBV5-1 and J is TRBJ2-3, with 7 bases lining up with TRBD1. The CDR3 consists of 14 residues. Germline CDR1 reads SGHRS; CDR2 reads YFSETQ. The trim removed 2 bases at V and 3 bases at J, leaving 3 bases unmatched. Here the CDR3 reads CASSLQGRTDTQYF. The CDR3 nucleotides read TGCGCCAGCAGCTTACAGGGGCGTACAGATACGCAGTATTTT.

The rearrangement uses TRBV19 and TRBJ1-2, with unresolved D. The CDR3 extends over 19 amino acids. V was shortened by 1 base and J by 5 bases, with 26 bases between the two germline ends. Germline V CDR1 and CDR2: LNHDA, SQIVND (reference sequence). The CDR3 loop is CASSIADTSRLQVYYGYTF. The CDR3 DNA reads TGTGCCAGTAGTATAGCAGATACCTCAAGGTTGCAGGTATATTATGGCTACACCTTC.

This chain links TRBV9 with TRBJ2-4; 9 nucleotides agree with TRBD1. J gave up 8 bases and V 0 bases, and 0 bases lay outside the gene matches. This CDR3 has 13 residues. Germline V gene lookup returns CDR1 SGDLS and CDR2 YYNGEE. The CDR3 DNA reads TGTGCCAGCAGCGTAGGGGACAGGGACATTCAGTACTTC. The encoded protein is CASSVGDRDIQYF.

This chain uses TRBV7-6 with TRBJ1-3, with TRBD1 matching over 8 bases. With V trimmed by 0 bases and J by 3 bases, 7 bases remained unmatched. The CDR3 has 17 residues. Germline V gene sequence: CDR1 SGHVS, CDR2 FNYEAQ. The CDR3 DNA is TGTGCCAGCAGCTTAGCGCTTGCAGGGGGCTTTGGAAACACCATATATTTT. It yields the protein CASSLALAGGFGNTIYF.

This clone was seen a few times. The chain has TRBV20-1 and TRBJ2-3, with D hard to call. This CDR3 comprises 11 residues. In germline, CDR1 is DFQATT, CDR2 SNEGSKA (reference sequence). Trimming removed 7 bases at V and 6 bases at J, with 11 bases between. CDR3 sequence reads: CSGRIRDTQYF. CDR3 DNA: TGCAGTGGGCGGATACGGGATACGCAGTATTTT.

The V call is TRBV6-6, the J call TRBJ2-5; possibly TRBD2 for D (5 bases). Between the trimmed V and J ends, which lost 6 bases and 4 bases, there was a span of 24 bases. This CDR3 comprises 17 residues. CDR1 MNHNY and CDR2 SVGAGI come from the germline V gene (reference sequence). In nucleotides, the CDR3 is TGTGCCAGCAGACGACGGACTTTCCCGCAATCAGGAGAGACCCAGTACTTC. This sequence encodes CASRRRTFPQSGETQYF.

CDR3 DNA sequence: TGTGCCAGTAGCGAGGTACCCGCAGATACGCAGTATTTT. It is translated as CASSEVPADTQYF. This chain links TRBV19 with TRBJ2-3; D unclear. Germline-derived CDR1 and CDR2 are LNHDA and SQIVND (reference sequence). This CDR3 spans 13 amino acids. Trimming cost V 6 bases and J 4 bases, with 11 bases left between them.

The chain combines TRBV5-6 with TRBJ2-1, with D maybe TRBD2 (6 bases). There are 14 residues in the CDR3. Germline V gene lookup returns CDR1 SGHDT and CDR2 YYEEEE. The V end was cut by 3 bases, the J end by 1 base, with 8 bases between. CDR3 in amino acids: CASSWRASYNEQFF. The CDR3 DNA sequence: TGTGCCAGCAGCTGGAGGGCGTCCTACAATGAGCAGTTCTTC.

The table lists this clone with a count of one. Other nucleotide sequences from this sample produce the same CDR3. The chain has TRBV2 and TRBJ2-3; no firm D call. Germline V gene lookup returns CDR1 SNHLY and CDR2 FYNNEI. CDR3 length: 14 amino acids. V shed 3 bases and J shed 2 bases, with 9 bases lying between them. CDR3 in DNA: TGTGCCAGCAGTGAGAACCGAGACACAGATACGCAGTATTTT. Protein sequence: CASSENRDTDTQYF.

The CDR3 DNA sequence: TGTGCCAGCAGCCGGGGACTGGCAAACAATGAGCAGTTCTTC. It encodes CASSRGLANNEQFF. This chain uses TRBV6-5 with TRBJ2-1; D is perhaps TRBD2 (6 bases). The CDR3 length is 14 residues. The V end lost 6 bases, the J end lost 5 bases, and 14 bases lay between the germline ends. Germline CDR1 MNHEY, CDR2 SVGAGI.

The rearrangement links TRBV9 to TRBJ1-1, with D perhaps matching TRBD1 (6 bases). Germline assignment: CDR1 SGDLS and CDR2 YYNGEE. Trimming pared 4 bases from V and 1 base from J, leaving 11 bases between. The CDR3 runs to 14 residues. This CDR3 is CASSQNRENTEAFF. The CDR3 DNA reads as TGTGCCAGCAGCCAAAACAGGGAGAACACTGAAGCTTTCTTT.

V and J are TRBV3-1 (or the pseudogene TRBV3-2) and TRBJ2-5; D not resolved. V was pared by 1 base and J by 7 bases, with 10 bases between. The CDR3 length is 13 residues. The germline V gene has CDR1 LGHDT and CDR2 YNNKEL (reference sequence). The CDR3 DNA reads as TGTGCCAGCAGCCAAGGCGGCTTCGGGACCCAGTACTTC. Translation: CASSQGGFGTQYF.

The chain has TRBV9 and TRBJ2-1; maybe TRBD1 (5 bases). Germline CDR1 and CDR2: SGDLS and YYNGEE. With 4 bases removed from V and 5 bases from J, the gap between germline ends came to 13 bases. The CDR3 is 14 amino acids. CDR3 nucleotides: TGTGCCAGCAGCCCCAAGGACATCCACAATGAGCAGTTCTTC. Its protein is CASSPKDIHNEQFF.

The chain couples TRBV28 to TRBJ2-4; TRBD2 aligns across 8 bases. The CDR3 has 17 residues. V gave up 5 bases and J gave up 0 bases; unmatched junction bases: 9. Looked up from germline, CDR1 is MDHEN and CDR2 is SYDVKM. DNA of the CDR3: TGTGCCAGCAGTCCATCCGAGCGGGAGATAGCCAAAAACATTCAGTACTTC. Its translation: CASSPSEREIAKNIQYF. Using reference TRBV28 and TRBJ2-4 for the parts outside the CDR3, the full variable domain is DVKVTQSSRYLVKRTGEKVFLECVQDMDHENMFWYRQDPGLGLRLIYFSYDVKMKEKGDIPEGYSVSREKKERFSLILESASTNQTSMYLCASSPSEREIAKNIQYFGAGTRLSVL.

The chain links TRBV5-1 to TRBJ2-1, with 10 bases identical to TRBD2. The CDR3 totals 18 residues. Germline V lookup: CDR1 SGHRS, CDR2 YFSETQ. The junction had 8 bases not matched to a gene; V was cut back by 2 bases and J by 0 bases. This CDR3 reads CASSLGLAGDSSYNEQFF. CDR3 nucleotides: TGCGCCAGCAGCTTAGGGCTAGCGGGGGACAGCTCCTACAATGAGCAGTTCTTC.

J is TRBJ1-5 and V is TRBV15; TRBD1 is a possible D gene (5 bases). Germline V gene lookup returns CDR1 LNHNV and CDR2 YYDKDF (reference sequence). The V gene lost 0 bases and the J gene lost 11 bases, with 11 bases spanning the gap. This CDR3 is 13 amino acids long. DNA for the CDR3: TGTGCCACCAGCAGAGATTATGGGGACTCCCAGCATTTT. Translating gives CATSRDYGDSQHF.

The rearrangement joins TRBV11-2 to TRBJ2-5; perhaps TRBD2 as D (7 bases). CDR1 and CDR2 from the germline V gene are SGHAT and FQNNGV. The V and J ends lost 1 base and 1 base respectively, with 16 bases between them. The CDR3 covers 17 residues. The CDR3 DNA reads TGTGCCAGCAGCTTAGTACCCAGCGGGACATCCCAAGAGACCCAGTACTTC. Its translation: CASSLVPSGTSQETQYF. Full variable domain (rest looked up from reference TRBV11-2 and TRBJ2-5): EAGVAQSPRYKIIEKRQSVAFWCNPISGHATLYWYQQILGQGPKLLIQFQNNGVVDDSQLPKDRFSAERLKGVDSTLKIQPAKLEDSAVYLCASSLVPSGTSQETQYFGPGTRLLVL.

This clone was detected only a few times. The chain uses TRBV9 and TRBJ1-2; TRBD1 matches 9 bases. The V gene end was trimmed by 0 bases and the J gene end by 4 bases; junction bases not matched to a gene: 13. CDR1 and CDR2 (germline): SGDLS, YYNGEE. The CDR3 is 18 amino acids. DNA of the CDR3: TGTGCCAGCAGCGTAGCCGCAAGTCGACAGGGGGTGGGCTATGGCTACACCTTC. It is translated as CASSVAASRQGVGYGYTF.

The CDR3 protein is CASSSRLAGYQETQYF. The CDR3 DNA is TGTGCCAGCAGCTCCCGACTAGCGGGTTACCAAGAGACCCAGTACTTC. The chain joins TRBV11-3 to TRBJ2-5; TRBD2 agrees at 10 bases. This CDR3 region has 16 residues. Germline trimming cut 4 bases from V and 0 bases from J; bases unmatched to any gene: 5. The V gene's germline CDR1 is SGHNT and CDR2 YENEEA.

In this sample, this clone turned up a few times. The chain has TRBV28 and TRBJ2-7; TRBD2 matches at 10 bases. J gave up 0 bases and V 3 bases, and 14 bases lay outside the gene matches. The CDR3 is 19 amino acids. Germline values: CDR1 MDHEN, CDR2 SYDVKM. CDR3 sequence reads: CASSLGRGLASENSYEQYF. The CDR3 DNA reads as TGTGCCAGCAGTTTGGGCCGGGGACTAGCGTCCGAGAACTCCTACGAGCAGTACTTC.

The V and J genes are TRBV3-1 (or the pseudogene TRBV3-2) and TRBJ1-1; no clear D gene. Germline CDR1 LGHDT, CDR2 YNNKEL (reference sequence). Trimming pared 1 base from V and 1 base from J, leaving 7 bases between. This CDR3 is built from 14 residues. The DNA of the CDR3 is TGTGCCAGCAGCCAAGGTGGCAAGAACACTGAAGCTTTCTTT. Its translation is CASSQGGKNTEAFF.

V gene TRBV7-8 combines with J gene TRBJ1-5, with a weak D call TRBD1 (5 bases). This CDR3 has 16 amino acids. Per the germline V gene, CDR1 is SGHVS and CDR2 is FQNEAQ. V lost 0 bases to trimming and J lost 11 bases, with 20 bases between them. CDR3 residues: CASSLAPGKSSSSQHF. CDR3 coding DNA: TGTGCCAGCAGCTTAGCGCCAGGGAAAAGTTCCAGTTCCCAGCATTTT.

The CDR3 here is CASSYPAGGPTNEQYF. The CDR3 nucleotides are TGTGCCAGCAGTTACCCCGCGGGAGGGCCGACGAATGAGCAGTACTTC. The rearrangement links TRBV6-6 to TRBJ2-7, with 9 bases lining up with TRBD2. Germline trimming cut 2 bases from V and 7 bases from J; bases unmatched to any gene: 12. Germline V CDR1 and CDR2: MNHNY, SVGAGI (reference sequence). This CDR3 has 16 amino acids.

The V and J genes are TRBV29-1 and TRBJ2-1; weak D call: TRBD2 (5 bases). V lost 6 bases and J 6 bases, leaving 15 bases between the germline ends. The germline V gene has CDR1 SQVTM and CDR2 ANQGSEA. The CDR3 is 13 residues long. The CDR3 sequence is CSVLPGSGNEQFF. The CDR3 nucleotides read TGCAGCGTCCTTCCGGGATCGGGCAATGAGCAGTTCTTC.

The chain is built from TRBV6-5 and TRBJ2-2; a possible D gene is TRBD1 (5 bases). The CDR3 spans 13 residues. Trimming stripped 6 bases from V and 7 bases from J, with 12 bases between. The germline V gene encodes CDR1 MNHEY and CDR2 SVGAGI. The CDR3 DNA follows: TGTGCCAGCAGCGATCAGGGTGACGGGGAGCTGTTTTTT. It yields the protein CASSDQGDGELFF.

V usage is TRBV6-5 and J usage is TRBJ2-5, with TRBD2 as a possible D gene (6 bases). Per germline, CDR1 MNHEY and CDR2 SVGAGI. The CDR3 is made up of 15 amino acids. Trimming took off 7 bases at V and 2 bases at J, with 17 bases between the two ends. CDR3 in DNA: TGTGCCAGCAACACCCCCCAGGGAGGTCAAGAGACCCAGTACTTC. It yields the protein CASNTPQGGQETQYF.

V gene TRBV3-1 (or the pseudogene TRBV3-2) combines with J gene TRBJ2-1, with a tentative D call TRBD2 (5 bases). The germline CDR1 and CDR2 sequences are LGHDT and YNNKEL (reference sequence). The V and J ends lost 3 bases and 8 bases respectively, with 8 bases between them. The CDR3 totals 12 residues. The CDR3 reads CASSHEGHEQFF. The CDR3 DNA sequence: TGTGCCAGCAGCCACGAGGGCCATGAGCAGTTCTTC.

This clone was observed once. The rearrangement joins TRBV30 to TRBJ1-3; D possibly corresponds to TRBD1 (6 bases). The germline V and J ends were trimmed by 1 base and 0 bases, with 13 bases remaining between them. Germline CDR1 is GTSNPN and CDR2 is SVGIG (reference sequence). This CDR3 region has 16 residues. The DNA for the CDR3 is TGTGCCTGGAGTGGACCAACAGGGTCCTCTGGAAACACCATATATTTT. Amino acid sequence: CAWSGPTGSSGNTIYF. Combining the CDR3 with reference TRBV30 and TRBJ1-3 gives the whole variable domain SQTIHQWPATLVQPVGSPLSLECTVEGTSNPNLYWYRQAAGRGLQLLFYSVGIGQISSEVPQNLSASRPQDRQFILSSKKLLLSDSGFYLCAWSGPTGSSGNTIYFGEGSWLTVV.

The gene calls are TRBV28 and TRBJ1-1, with TRBD1 as a possible D gene (5 bases). The CDR3 length is 12 residues. The germline CDR1 and CDR2 sequences are MDHEN and SYDVKM. V lost 3 bases and J 10 bases, leaving 12 bases between the germline ends. The CDR3 DNA sequence: TGTGCCAGCAGTTTTGGGGCCAGGAGAGCTTTCTTT. Amino acids: CASSFGARRAFF.

J is TRBJ1-1 and V is TRBV7-6; 9 bases are shared with TRBD1. Germline V gene sequence: CDR1 SGHVS, CDR2 FNYEAQ. Trimming removed 5 bases from V and 3 bases from J; junction bases left unmatched: 7. The CDR3 has 15 amino acids. The CDR3 region has the DNA TGTGCCAGCAGCCGGACAGGGGATGGGTACACTGAAGCTTTCTTT. It is translated as CASSRTGDGYTEAFF.